These T cell receptor beta chains were read from a single sample in a study of graft-versus-host responses after intestinal transplantation. Here immunoSEQ multiplex PCR was the method, and the copy in TCRdb shows in-frame clones only, minus some. This sample has approximately 70,000 clones, with roughly 90% found just once. Their antigen targets remain unknown. This sample comprised unstimulated CD8+ T cells sorted from spleen or lymph node cells, obtained before intestinal transplant. All receptors come from a human donor who received an intestinal transplant. CDR3s include the opening cysteine and the closing phenylalanine or tryptophan. D genes are given only for firm matches. Rows give clone size only sometimes, using once, few, many, or a class for an expanded clone.

few | . | TRBJ2-7 | TRBV5-6 | CASSVRTAPYEQYF | TGTGCCAGCAGCGTCAGGACAGCCCCCTACGAGCAGTACTTC
. | TRBD2 | TRBJ2-7 | TRBV2 | CATNTFSGRSGPYEQYF | TGTGCCACCAACACGTTCTCCGGGAGGTCGGGGCCCTACGAGCAGTACTTC
. | TRBD2 | TRBJ2-3 | TRBV5-4 | CASSLVAGSTDTQYF | TGTGCCAGCAGCTTGGTAGCGGGAAGCACAGATACGCAGTATTTT
. | . | TRBJ2-4 | TRBV2 | CASSESTGQRGNIQYF | TGTGCCAGCAGTGAATCTACAGGACAAAGGGGAAACATTCAGTACTTC
. | . | TRBJ2-7 | TRBV27 | CASSWGDRTYEQYF | TGTGCCAGCAGTTGGGGGGACCGAACCTACGAGCAGTACTTC
. | TRBD1 | TRBJ1-4 | TRBV28 | CASSLGAGGREKLFF | TGTGCCAGCAGTTTGGGTGCAGGGGGCAGGGAAAAACTGTTTTTT
. | TRBD2 | TRBJ2-5 | TRBV27 | CASGYLTSGTETQYF | TGTGCCAGCGGATACCTGACTAGCGGGACCGAGACCCAGTACTTC
. | . | TRBJ1-4 | TRBV28 | CASSLQGNLEEKLFF | TGTGCCAGCAGTTTACAGGGGAATTTAGAAGAAAAACTGTTTTTT
. | . | TRBJ1-1 | TRBV14 | CASSQDLRGGTEAFF | TGTGCCAGCAGCCAAGATCTTCGGGGTGGCACTGAAGCTTTCTTT
. | TRBD2 | TRBJ2-1 | TRBV9 | CASSTLPGGSYNEQFF | TGTGCCAGCAGCACTTTACCGGGGGGATCCTACAATGAGCAGTTCTTC
. | . | TRBJ2-1 | TRBV15 | CATSTRRAGRSLTRMPHYNEQFF | TGTGCCACCAGCACTAGGAGGGCCGGCCGGTCCCTAACTAGGATGCCCCACTACAATGAGCAGTTCTTC
. | TRBD1 | TRBJ1-5 | TRBV27 | CASSPGTGVSNQPQHF | TGTGCCAGCAGTCCGGGGACAGGCGTTAGCAATCAGCCCCAGCATTTT
. | . | TRBJ2-5 | TRBV2 | CASRRAYQETQYF | TGTGCCAGCCGGCGGGCATACCAAGAGACCCAGTACTTC
. | TRBD1 | TRBJ1-2 | TRBV5-1 | CASSLYGTGTKPWGYTF | TGCGCCAGCAGCTTGTATGGGACAGGTACCAAGCCCTGGGGCTACACCTTC
. | TRBD1 | TRBJ1-4 | TRBV5-4 | CASSSGRDRNEKLFF | TGTGCCAGCAGCTCCGGTCGGGACAGAAATGAAAAACTGTTTTTT
. | . | TRBJ2-7 | TRBV11-2 | CASSLGPRTISYEQYF | TGTGCCAGCAGCTTAGGGCCCAGAACGATCTCCTACGAGCAGTACTTC
. | TRBD2 | TRBJ2-7 | TRBV19 | CASSPLPGGSYEQYF | TGTGCCAGTAGTCCTCTCCCGGGGGGGTCCTACGAGCAGTACTTC
. | TRBD1 | TRBJ1-5 | TRBV6-4 | CASSATGDWVNQPQHF | TGTGCCAGCAGCGCAACAGGGGATTGGGTCAATCAGCCCCAGCATTTT
few | TRBD1 | TRBJ1-1 | TRBV6-1 | CASRAGTGADEAFF | TGTGCCAGCAGGGCCGGGACAGGGGCCGATGAAGCTTTCTTT
. | . | TRBJ1-6 | TRBV7-6 | CATQLGTSSYNSPLHF | TGTGCCACCCAGCTTGGGACTAGCTCCTATAATTCACCCCTCCACTTT
. | . | TRBJ1-1 | TRBV14 | CASSQVQGLSTEAFF | TGTGCCAGCAGCCAAGTTCAGGGGCTGAGCACTGAAGCTTTCTTT
. | . | TRBJ1-1 | TRBV29-1 | CSVEWHEGLMNTEAFF | TGCAGCGTTGAATGGCACGAGGGACTTATGAACACTGAAGCTTTCTTT
. | . | TRBJ1-2 | TRBV25-1 | CASKGGDINNYGYTF | TGTGCCAGCAAGGGAGGCGACATCAATAACTATGGCTACACCTTC
. | TRBD1 | TRBJ2-7 | TRBV27 | CASSFGTAYEQYF | TGTGCCAGCAGTTTTGGGACAGCCTACGAGCAGTACTTC
. | . | TRBJ2-1 | TRBV5-1 | CASSLVAGSYNEQFF | TGCGCCAGCAGCTTGGTCGCCGGCTCCTACAATGAGCAGTTCTTC
. | . | TRBJ1-1 | TRBV5-6 | CASSSGNTEAFF | TGTGCCAGCTCTTCAGGGAATACTGAAGCTTTCTTT
. | . | TRBJ2-1 | TRBV7-9 | CASSARVGNYNEQFF | TGTGCCAGCAGCGCACGGGTCGGGAACTACAATGAGCAGTTCTTC
. | . | TRBJ1-4 | TRBV21-1 | CASSGWDTENEKLFF | TGTGCCAGCAGCGGATGGGACACGGAGAATGAAAAACTGTTTTTT
. | . | TRBJ1-2 | TRBV25-1 | CASRPLSYGGDYGYTF | TGTGCCAGCAGACCCCTCTCGTATGGGGGCGACTATGGCTACACCTTC
. | . | TRBJ1-2 | TRBV5-6 | CASSLAGEVYGYTF | TGTGCCAGCAGCTTGGCTGGAGAAGTCTATGGCTACACCTTC
. | . | TRBJ2-7 | TRBV28 | CASSPSGDSFSYEQYF | TGTGCCAGCAGCCCGTCTGGGGACTCCTTCTCCTACGAGCAGTACTTC
. | TRBD1 | TRBJ2-7 | TRBV11-2 | CASSLTGVSYEQYF | TGTGCCAGCAGCTTGACAGGGGTCTCCTACGAGCAGTACTTC
once | TRBD2 | TRBJ2-1 | TRBV28 | CASSLWREKGEQFF | TGTGCCAGCAGTTTGTGGCGGGAGAAAGGTGAGCAGTTCTTC
. | TRBD1 | TRBJ2-2 | TRBV25-1 | CASSGHRGVNTGELFF | TGTGCCAGCAGTGGGCACAGGGGGGTTAACACCGGGGAGCTGTTTTTT
. | TRBD2 | TRBJ2-2 | TRBV19 | CASTLAGGGWTGELFF | TGTGCCAGTACCCTGGCGGGGGGCGGATGGACCGGGGAGCTGTTTTTT
. | TRBD2 | TRBJ2-7 | TRBV27 | CASSLRGGSSYEQYF | TGTGCCAGCAGTCTCCGGGGGGGCAGTTCCTACGAGCAGTACTTC
. | TRBD2 | TRBJ2-3 | TRBV13 | CASSSRTSGADYTQYF | TGTGCCAGCAGCTCCAGGACTAGCGGGGCTGATTATACGCAGTATTTT
. | TRBD2 | TRBJ2-7 | TRBV28 | CASSGTSGRASYEQYF | TGTGCCAGCAGTGGGACTAGCGGGAGGGCCTCCTACGAGCAGTACTTC
. | TRBD2 | TRBJ2-1 | TRBV6-4 | CASSGGGLAGHNEQFF | TGTGCCAGCAGTGGTGGGGGACTAGCGGGTCACAATGAGCAGTTCTTC
few | TRBD1 | TRBJ2-7 | TRBV28 | CASIGPGQGSYEQYF | TGTGCCAGCATAGGCCCGGGACAGGGCTCCTACGAGCAGTACTTC
. | TRBD1 | TRBJ2-1 | TRBV7-9 | CASSTGQGNYNEQFF | TGTGCCAGCAGCACTGGACAGGGAAACTACAATGAGCAGTTCTTC
once | . | TRBJ1-1 | TRBV4-1 | CASKGQGLIFF | TGCGCCAGCAAGGGGCAGGGATTGATTTTCTTT
. | . | TRBJ2-7 | TRBV2 | CASSVGDGTSTYEQYF | TGTGCCAGCAGTGTAGGGGACGGGACATCTACCTACGAGCAGTACTTC
. | . | TRBJ1-3 | TRBV29-1 | CSVLAWEGGNTIYF | TGCAGCGTTCTTGCCTGGGAGGGGGGAAACACCATATATTTT
. | . | TRBJ2-7 | TRBV28 | CASSFPGTTHEQYF | TGTGCCAGCAGTTTTCCCGGGACAACCCACGAGCAGTACTTC
. | TRBD1 | TRBJ2-3 | TRBV7-8 | CASSSRDRADTQYF | TGTGCCAGCAGCTCCCGGGACAGGGCCGATACGCAGTATTTT
once | TRBD1 | TRBJ1-6 | TRBV28 | CASSLLQGAFSPLHF | TGTGCCAGCAGTTTATTGCAGGGGGCTTTCTCACCCCTCCACTTT
. | . | TRBJ2-5 | TRBV7-9 | CASQDGTRGAQYF | TGTGCCAGCCAGGACGGGACCCGCGGGGCCCAGTACTTC
. | TRBD1 | TRBJ2-1 | TRBV7-9 | CASSLDRAYNEQFF | TGTGCCAGCAGCTTGGACAGGGCCTACAATGAGCAGTTCTTC
. | TRBD2 | TRBJ2-3 | TRBV7-6 | CASSFSGRAADTQYF | TGTGCCAGCAGCTTTAGCGGGAGGGCCGCAGATACGCAGTATTTT
. | . | TRBJ2-1 | TRBV5-4 | CASSFDRGLLDEQFF | TGTGCCAGCAGCTTCGATAGGGGACTTTTAGATGAGCAGTTCTTC
. | TRBD2 | TRBJ2-1 | TRBV27 | CASSPSGKPNEQFF | TGTGCCAGCAGTCCCAGCGGGAAACCCAATGAGCAGTTCTTC
. | TRBD1 | TRBJ2-7 | TRBV28 | CASSSGQGASYEQYF | TGTGCCAGCAGTTCCGGACAGGGGGCTTCCTACGAGCAGTACTTC
. | . | TRBJ1-5 | TRBV5-6 | CASSLGAHQPQHF | TGTGCCAGCAGCTTGGGGGCACATCAGCCCCAGCATTTT
. | . | TRBJ1-2 | TRBV28 | CASSWEGRDHYGYTF | TGTGCCAGCAGTTGGGAGGGGAGGGACCACTATGGCTACACCTTC
. | TRBD1 | TRBJ1-1 | TRBV5-1 | CASSPPRDSEAFF | TGCGCCAGCAGCCCCCCCCGGGACAGTGAAGCTTTCTTT
. | TRBD2 | TRBJ2-7 | TRBV28 | CASSLFLAGGGYEQYF | TGTGCCAGCAGTTTATTCCTAGCGGGAGGGGGCTACGAGCAGTACTTC